The text below deals with one TCR beta chain. Its specificity is unknown. This specimen comes from a study of T cell clones after liver transplantation. Looking at the study overall: TCRbeta sequencing after a pre-transplant mixed lymphocyte reaction identified graft-donor-reactive clones, later tracked in post-transplant blood.

Study observations and caveats: In two subjects, few donor cells limited the measurable donor-reactive repertoire.

Only in-frame clones appear in the TCRdb table, and some are missing; sequencing was by immunoSEQ multiplex PCR. The sample includes more than 95,000 clones, 90% seen only once; the top ten take 0.83%. The CDR3 totals 15 residues. Trimming at V came to 3 bases and at J to 8 bases, leaving 7 bases not matched to a gene. CDR1 and CDR2 from the germline V gene are SEHNR and FQNEAQ (reference sequence). The sample was CD4+ T cells from blood, taken 12 months after liver transplant. V usage is TRBV7-9 and J usage is TRBJ2-4, with 10 bases lining up with TRBD1. The source of this sequence is a human patient who received a liver transplant. Some T cells could come from the graft donor. The chain's CDR3 is CASSLGQGRRDIQYF. In DNA form, the CDR3 reads TGTGCCAGCAGCTTGGGACAGGGGAGAAGGGACATTCAGTACTTC. Full variable domain (outside the CDR3, taken from reference TRBV7-9 and TRBJ2-4): DTGVSQNPRHKITKRGQNVTFRCDPISEHNRLYWYRQTLGQGPEFLTYFQNEAQLEKSRLLSDRFSAERPKGSFSTLEIQRTEQGDSAMYLCASSLGQGRRDIQYFGAGTRLSVL.